This TCR beta chain was profiled in a study of CD8 T cells in Susac syndrome. With random hexamers, reverse transcription was performed on about 0.5 to 1 ug of RNA. Multiplex immunoSEQ PCR targeted 54 Vbeta and 13 Jbeta TCR beta segments. TCRdb reanalysed the immunoSEQ multiplex PCR reads using MiXCR and keeps one entry per CDR3 protein. The profile covers over 300,000 distinct CDR3 sequences, with approximately 90% appearing a single time and 0.065% taken by the ten largest. CDR1 is PRHDT and CDR2 is FYEKMQ in the germline V gene (reference sequence). The CDR3 is 15 residues long. J lost 8 bases, V lost 5 bases, and 8 bases had no gene match. CD8+ and CD4+ T cells circulating in blood were sequenced for TCR beta. The multiple sclerosis control group comprised treatment-naive patients with stable or active relapsing-remitting disease. A single count supports this clonotype.

This sequence joins TRBV13 and TRBJ1-4, with 10 bases matching TRBD1. The TCR originated in a human donor with multiple sclerosis. Source material: CD4+ T cells from PBMCs. CDR3: CASSGNRDRGEKLFF. CDR3 coding DNA: TGTGCCAGCAGCGGGAACCGGGACAGGGGCGAAAAACTGTTTTTT.